Below, 10 T cell receptor beta chains from the same sample are listed, as sequenced in a study of early T cells in non-severe SARS-CoV-2 infection. Each CDR3 protein gets one entry after TCRdb re-called the 5' RACE reads with MiXCR. The repertoire holds about 60,000 distinct CDR3 sequences, with around 13% as singletons. The sample comprised whole blood. The source is an adult who was a healthcare worker with PCR-confirmed SARS-CoV-2 infection or an uninfected control (not recorded which).

The chain employs TRBV5-6 and TRBJ1-5; the D is unclear. Germline V CDR1 and CDR2: SGHDT, YYEEEE. The CDR3 is 15 residues long. Trimming pared 1 base from V and 4 bases from J, leaving 12 bases between. Here the CDR3 reads CASSLSTLPNQPQHF. The CDR3 bases are TGTGCCAGCAGCTTGAGTACACTCCCGAATCAGCCCCAGCATTTT. Combining the CDR3 with reference TRBV5-6 and TRBJ1-5 gives the whole variable domain DAGVTQSPTHLIKTRGQQVTLRCSPKSGHDTVSWYQQALGQGPQFIFQYYEEEERQRGNFPDRFSGHQFPNYSSELNVNALLLGDSALYLCASSLSTLPNQPQHFGDGTRLSIL.

This clonotype was seen ten or more times. The genes are TRBV5-4 and TRBJ1-6; D may be TRBD1 (5 bases). From germline, CDR1 is SGHNT and CDR2 YYREEE (reference sequence). The V end lost 1 base, the J end lost 9 bases, and 11 bases lay between the germline ends. This CDR3 comprises 14 residues. CDR3 region: CASSLKGSVSPLHF. The CDR3 region has the DNA TGTGCCAGCAGCTTGAAGGGGAGCGTTTCACCCCTCCACTTT.

This clonotype was seen repeatedly, ten times or more. The CDR3 DNA sequence: TGCGCCAGCAGCTTGGAGGCAGGTGTGACTTTCTTT. Translated, it gives CASSLEAGVTFF. The chain couples TRBV5-1 to TRBJ1-1, with no clear D. Trimming took 0 bases from V and 12 from J, leaving 12 bases between them. Germline values: CDR1 SGHRS, CDR2 YFSETQ. This CDR3 has 12 amino acids.

On this clonotype itself: At one boundary the junction diverges from the germline segment, which might be a read error. The gene calls are TRBV5-6 and TRBJ1-3; no firm D call. The CDR3 is 14 residues long. Germline-derived CDR1 and CDR2 are SGHDT and YYEEEE. The CDR3 loop reads CVSSLYPAGNTIYF. The CDR3 nucleotides read TGTGTCAGCAGCTTGTACCCGGCTGGAAACACCATATATTTT.

This clonotype turned up a few times. The chain recombines TRBV27 with TRBJ2-3; TRBD2 aligns across 7 bases. With 5 bases clipped from V and 9 bases from J, the junction kept 17 bases outside the gene matches. The CDR3 sequence is 16 residues long. Germline CDR1 is MNHEY and CDR2 is SMNVEV (reference sequence). CDR3 DNA: TGTGCCAGCAGTCTTTTGACTGGGGACTACTCGGAGACGCAGTATTTT. It codes for CASSLLTGDYSETQYF.

The table lists this clonotype with many counts. V is TRBV5-1 and J is TRBJ2-3; 8 bases agree with TRBD2. The CDR3 is 16 amino acids. V lost 4 bases and J lost 6; bases outside the gene matches: 13. The V gene's germline CDR1 is SGHRS and CDR2 YFSETQ. The CDR3 sequence is CASSRRAAGAADTQYF. CDR3 nucleotides: TGCGCCAGCAGCAGAAGGGCAGCGGGGGCCGCGGATACGCAGTATTTT.

Many counts were recorded for this clonotype. The chain has TRBV10-3 and TRBJ1-2; D perhaps matches TRBD1 (6 bases). The CDR3 has 15 residues. CDR1 ENHRY and CDR2 SYGVKD come from the germline V gene. V shed 6 bases and J shed 3 bases, with 17 bases lying between them. In nucleotides, the CDR3 is TGTGCCATCAGCCGAGGGGGGAGGGTGGACTATGGCTACACCTTC. Encoded protein: CAISRGGRVDYGYTF.

This sequence joins TRBV28 and TRBJ2-3; 7 nucleotides agree with TRBD2. Germline CDR1 MDHEN, CDR2 SYDVKM. The CDR3 is 14 residues long. The V gene end was trimmed by 5 bases and the J gene end by 5 bases; junction bases not matched to a gene: 7. CDR3 sequence reads: CASSPGLVRDTQYF. CDR3 coding DNA: TGTGCCAGCAGTCCAGGACTAGTCAGAGATACGCAGTATTTT. The full variable domain, its missing parts supplied by reference TRBV28 and TRBJ2-3, is DVKVTQSSRYLVKRTGEKVFLECVQDMDHENMFWYRQDPGLGLRLIYFSYDVKMKEKGDIPEGYSVSREKKERFSLILESASTNQTSMYLCASSPGLVRDTQYFGPGTRLTVL.

The chain carries TRBV6-2 or TRBV6-3 and TRBJ2-7; 8 positions agree with TRBD1. Germline lookup yields CDR1 MNHEY and CDR2 SVGEGT. Trimming removed 5 bases from V and 2 bases from J; junction bases left unmatched: 5. The CDR3 has 14 residues. The CDR3 sequence is CASSGQGSPYEQYF. The CDR3 DNA is TGTGCCAGCAGTGGACAGGGATCACCCTACGAGCAGTACTTC.

The chain combines TRBV15 with TRBJ2-5; D is unresolved. This CDR3 is 16 amino acids long. Per germline, CDR1 LNHNV and CDR2 YYDKDF (reference sequence). V gave up 3 bases and J gave up 1 base, with 15 bases separating them. The CDR3 DNA reads as TGTGCCACCAGCAGTTTTGCCTTGGGCAGCCAAGAGACCCAGTACTTC. Residues: CATSSFALGSQETQYF.